This is a list of T cell receptor beta chains from one sample in a study of shared clonotypes between healthy human individuals. This table comes from immunoSEQ multiplex PCR, and its TCRdb copy is limited to in-frame clones, with some not included. The sample consists of under 1,900,000 clones, approximately 98.5% of them appearing once. The specimen sequenced was naive CD4+ T cells sorted from blood. These receptors originate from a man between 25 and 39 years old in good health. CDR3s include the opening cysteine and the closing phenylalanine or tryptophan. The D gene is left open where the match is weak. Part of the rows lack a size; the others show once, few, many or a class for expanded clones.

V: TRBV7-9; J: TRBJ2-5; D: -; size: -; length: 17; DNA: TGTGCCAGCATCCCAATTCGCCATCTAGCGATACAAGAGACCCAGTACTTC; CDR3: CASIPIRHLAIQETQYF
V: TRBV5-6; J: TRBJ2-6; D: -; size: -; length: 18; DNA: TGTGCCAGCAGCTTGGGTCGACTAGTAGGCGCTGGGGCCAACGTCCTGACTTTC; CDR3: CASSLGRLVGAGANVLTF
V: TRBV2; J: TRBJ2-7; D: TRBD2; size: -; length: 15; DNA: TGTGCCAGCAGCCGTTCTAGCGGGAAAAGCTACGAGCAGTACTTC; CDR3: CASSRSSGKSYEQYF
V: TRBV21-1; J: TRBJ2-1; D: -; size: -; length: 11; DNA: TGTGCCAGCACCGGGGGGCTCGAGCAGTTCTTC; CDR3: CASTGGLEQFF
V: TRBV11-2; J: TRBJ1-4; D: -; size: -; length: 17; DNA: TGTGCCAGCAGCCCCCTAGGGGTGGGCCTCCTATTTGAAAAACTGTTTTTT; CDR3: CASSPLGVGLLFEKLFF
V: TRBV5-5; J: TRBJ2-7; D: -; size: -; length: 14; DNA: TGTGCCAGCAGCTTTTCTCAGGGACAAGACGAGCAGTACTTC; CDR3: CASSFSQGQDEQYF
V: TRBV28; J: TRBJ1-1; D: -; size: -; length: 15; DNA: TGTGCCAGCAGCGTGGCCCATGGGCGGAACACTGAAGCTTTCTTT; CDR3: CASSVAHGRNTEAFF
V: TRBV6-5; J: TRBJ2-1; D: TRBD2; size: -; length: 15; DNA: TGTGCCAGCAGGTCACTAGCGGGCAAGTACAATGAGCAGTTCTTC; CDR3: CASRSLAGKYNEQFF
V: TRBV6-4; J: TRBJ1-1; D: -; size: once; length: 18; DNA: TGTGCCAGCAGCAAACTCCCCGCCGGGAGGGGTCTGAACACTGAAGCTTTCTTT; CDR3: CASSKLPAGRGLNTEAFF
V: TRBV25-1; J: TRBJ2-5; D: TRBD1; size: -; length: 13; DNA: TGTGCCAGCAGAAAAGGGGGCGGTGAGACCCAGTACTTC; CDR3: CASRKGGGETQYF
V: TRBV15; J: TRBJ2-1; D: TRBD1; size: once; length: 13; DNA: TGTGCCACCAGCAGAGACAGGGGGTATGAGCAGTTCTTC; CDR3: CATSRDRGYEQFF
V: TRBV14; J: TRBJ2-2; D: -; size: -; length: 15; DNA: TGTGCCAGCAGCCGGGGGTTTCTAGTTCCCGGGGAGCTGTTTTTT; CDR3: CASSRGFLVPGELFF
V: TRBV21-1; J: TRBJ2-4; D: -; size: -; length: 15; DNA: TGTGCCAGCAGCAAAGCGGCTAGTGGGGGGTCCGGTCAGTACTTC; CDR3: CASSKAASGGSGQYF
V: TRBV18; J: TRBJ1-2; D: TRBD1; size: -; length: 13; DNA: TGTGCCAGCTCACGGGACAGGGAGGGTGGCTACACCTTC; CDR3: CASSRDREGGYTF
V: TRBV5-5; J: TRBJ2-1; D: -; size: -; length: 15; DNA: TGTGCCAGCAGCTTCGGAGAGGGACTCCAGCGTGAGCAGTTCTTC; CDR3: CASSFGEGLQREQFF
V: TRBV2; J: TRBJ1-2; D: TRBD1; size: -; length: 13; DNA: TGTGCCAGCAATACCGGACAGGGGGAGGGCTACACCTTC; CDR3: CASNTGQGEGYTF
V: TRBV18; J: TRBJ1-3; D: -; size: -; length: 13; DNA: TGTGCCAGCTCACCAGCCTTTGGAAACACCATATATTTT; CDR3: CASSPAFGNTIYF
V: TRBV7-2; J: TRBJ1-1; D: -; size: once; length: 13; DNA: TGTGCCAGCAGCTTAGAGGGGTGGACTGAAGCTTTCTTT; CDR3: CASSLEGWTEAFF
V: TRBV5-1; J: TRBJ2-3; D: -; size: -; length: 14; DNA: TGCGCCAGCAGCTCAGACACCAGCACAGATACGCAGTATTTT; CDR3: CASSSDTSTDTQYF
V: TRBV18; J: TRBJ2-6; D: -; size: -; length: 18; DNA: TGTGCCAGCTCACTACTCGGTGACCCCAGCTCTGGGGCCAACGTCCTGACTTTC; CDR3: CASSLLGDPSSGANVLTF
V: TRBV11-2; J: TRBJ1-1; D: -; size: -; length: 13; DNA: TGTGCCAGCAGCTTAGGTGGGTTCACTGAAGCTTTCTTT; CDR3: CASSLGGFTEAFF
V: TRBV16; J: TRBJ2-1; D: TRBD2; size: -; length: 14; DNA: TGTGCCAGCAGGAAAGCGGGAGCCGATGCTGAGCAGTTCTTC; CDR3: CASRKAGADAEQFF
V: TRBV19; J: TRBJ2-7; D: -; size: -; length: 13; DNA: TGTGCCAGCGATAAAGGGATCGGGAGAGAGCAGTACTTC; CDR3: CASDKGIGREQYF
V: TRBV28; J: TRBJ2-7; D: TRBD1; size: -; length: 15; DNA: TGTGCCAGCAGTACCAGACACAACTCAGGGGGCGAGCAGTACTTC; CDR3: CASSTRHNSGGEQYF
V: TRBV2; J: TRBJ1-1; D: -; size: -; length: 14; DNA: TGTGCCAGCAGTGACTCTGTCGGGAACACTGAAGCTTTCTTT; CDR3: CASSDSVGNTEAFF
V: TRBV6-5; J: TRBJ2-1; D: -; size: -; length: 11; DNA: TGTGCCAGCAGACGTGGAGGTGAGCAGTTCTTC; CDR3: CASRRGGEQFF
V: TRBV21-1; J: TRBJ2-1; D: -; size: -; length: 17; DNA: TGTGCCAGCAGCAACGCCTCTGGCGGGAGAAAGTCCAATGAGCAGTTCTTC; CDR3: CASSNASGGRKSNEQFF
V: TRBV29-1; J: TRBJ2-3; D: TRBD1; size: -; length: 15; DNA: TGCAGCGTTGAACAGGGGGCGGTAGGCACAGATACGCAGTATTTT; CDR3: CSVEQGAVGTDTQYF
V: TRBV7-9; J: TRBJ1-5; D: TRBD1; size: -; length: 15; DNA: TGTGCCAGCAGTACGACAGGGGGCGAAGGTCAGCCCCAGCATTTT; CDR3: CASSTTGGEGQPQHF
V: TRBV13; J: TRBJ1-1; D: -; size: once; length: 11; DNA: TGTGCCAGCAGCTTAGGCCGGCAAGCTTTCTTT; CDR3: CASSLGRQAFF
V: TRBV5-4; J: TRBJ1-2; D: -; size: once; length: 15; DNA: TGTGCCAGCAGCTACCCGAGGGGCGCTAACTATGGCTACACCTTC; CDR3: CASSYPRGANYGYTF
V: TRBV28; J: TRBJ1-4; D: -; size: -; length: 15; DNA: TGTGCCAGTAGGGGCGGATCCCAACACCAGAAGAAACTGTTTTTT; CDR3: CASRGGSQHQKKLFF
V: TRBV18; J: TRBJ2-1; D: -; size: -; length: 12; DNA: TGTGCCAGCTCACCCGACATCGGGGGACAGTTCTTC; CDR3: CASSPDIGGQFF
V: TRBV28; J: TRBJ1-2; D: -; size: -; length: 12; DNA: TGTGCCAGCAGTTCCCCGGGACCGAGCCATTATTTC; CDR3: CASSSPGPSHYF
V: TRBV11-2; J: TRBJ2-3; D: TRBD2; size: -; length: 17; DNA: TGTGCCAGCAGCTTATTGGGAAGCGGGATTCGCACAGATACGCAGTATTTT; CDR3: CASSLLGSGIRTDTQYF
V: TRBV9; J: TRBJ2-5; D: TRBD2; size: -; length: 18; DNA: TGTGCCAGCAGCGTCCAACAAGGGACTAGCGGGAATTGGGAGACCCAGTACTTC; CDR3: CASSVQQGTSGNWETQYF
V: TRBV28; J: TRBJ2-5; D: -; size: -; length: 12; DNA: TGTGCCAGCAGTTTAGCGGGTGAGACCCAGTACTTC; CDR3: CASSLAGETQYF
V: TRBV7-9; J: TRBJ2-2; D: TRBD2; size: -; length: 18; DNA: TGTGCCAGCAGCTTTCCCCCGGGAGCGGGAGGGTACACCGGGGAGCTGTTTTTT; CDR3: CASSFPPGAGGYTGELFF
V: TRBV10-1; J: TRBJ2-3; D: -; size: -; length: 16; DNA: TGCGCCAGCAGTACGGACCGAAAAGGCTTCACAGATACGCAGTATTTT; CDR3: CASSTDRKGFTDTQYF
V: TRBV6-6; J: TRBJ2-7; D: TRBD2; size: -; length: 15; DNA: TGTGCCAGCAGTTACTCCGCGGGAGTCTCCTACGAGCAGTACTTC; CDR3: CASSYSAGVSYEQYF
V: TRBV18; J: TRBJ2-1; D: -; size: -; length: 14; DNA: TGTGCCAGCTCACCGGGAGCCCTTAACAATGAGCAGTTCTTC; CDR3: CASSPGALNNEQFF
V: TRBV5-4; J: TRBJ2-3; D: -; size: -; length: 14; DNA: TGTGCCAGCAGCTCGCCCCTAGTTAAGAGTACGCAGTATTTT; CDR3: CASSSPLVKSTQYF
V: TRBV25-1; J: TRBJ1-6; D: -; size: -; length: 14; DNA: TGTGCCAGCAGTGACTCGGACCCTAATTCACCCCTCCACTTT; CDR3: CASSDSDPNSPLHF
V: TRBV28; J: TRBJ2-2; D: -; size: -; length: 14; DNA: TGTGCCAGCAGTTTACACCCGAACACCGGGGAGCTGTTTTTT; CDR3: CASSLHPNTGELFF
V: TRBV4-1; J: TRBJ2-5; D: TRBD2; size: -; length: 16; DNA: TGCGCCAGCAGCCAACACCCTAGCGGGGGTCAAGAGACCCAGTACTTC; CDR3: CASSQHPSGGQETQYF
V: TRBV7-9; J: TRBJ2-7; D: TRBD1; size: -; length: 15; DNA: TGTGCCAGCAGCTTATCGGGACAGGGGAGAGGCGAGCAGTACTTC; CDR3: CASSLSGQGRGEQYF
V: TRBV29-1; J: TRBJ1-2; D: -; size: few; length: 11; DNA: TGCAGCTCCGCGGTGTCAGGGAGCTACACCTTC; CDR3: CSSAVSGSYTF
V: TRBV10-3; J: TRBJ2-1; D: TRBD2; size: -; length: 17; DNA: TGTGCCATCAGTGATCTGCGCGGGAGGGACTCCTACAATGAGCAGTTCTTC; CDR3: CAISDLRGRDSYNEQFF
V: TRBV7-9; J: TRBJ1-1; D: TRBD1; size: -; length: 16; DNA: TGTGCCAGCAGCGCCATAAACAGGGGATTGGGCACTGAAGCTTTCTTT; CDR3: CASSAINRGLGTEAFF
V: TRBV28; J: TRBJ2-3; D: TRBD2; size: -; length: 17; DNA: TGTGCCAGCATCGATAGCGGGAGGGCCCCGAGGGCAGATACGCAGTATTTT; CDR3: CASIDSGRAPRADTQYF